These 5 T cell receptor beta chains were sequenced from one sample in a study of T cells in Graves' hyperthyroidism and ophthalmopathy. From RNA transcripts, TCR beta CDR3 regions were amplified. The TCR CDR3 first-round RT-PCR relied on the HTBI primer set. TCRdb reprocessed the multiplex PCR reads via MiXCR and lists one record per CDR3 protein. The sample yields about 130,000 distinct CDR3 sequences, approximately 24% seen once. Sequenced input: blood. These TCRs come from a woman aged 45 to 65 with Graves' hyperthyroidism that later progressed to Graves' ophthalmopathy.

The chain combines TRBV27 with TRBJ2-4, with D perhaps matching TRBD1 (6 bases). The V end lost 7 bases, the J end lost 1 base, and 20 bases lay between the germline ends. Germline loops: CDR1 MNHEY, CDR2 SMNVEV (reference sequence). The CDR3 is 17 amino acids. The CDR3 DNA reads TGTGCCAGCAAACCCCGGTGGGGGCCCGGGGCCAAAAACATTCAGTACTTC. It codes for CASKPRWGPGAKNIQYF.

This clonotype was recorded at least ten times. The rearrangement uses TRBV27 and TRBJ1-1, with unresolved D. Germline lookup yields CDR1 MNHEY and CDR2 SMNVEV (reference sequence). The CDR3 runs 11 residues. The V and J ends lost 8 bases and 1 base respectively, with 5 bases between them. In DNA, the CDR3 is TGTGCCAGCCTTAAGAACACTGAAGCTTTCTTT. This gives the protein CASLKNTEAFF.

The V call is TRBV5-1, the J call TRBJ2-3; possibly TRBD1 or TRBD2 for D (5 bases each). Trimming stripped 5 bases from V and 3 bases from J, with 13 bases between. Germline V gene data show CDR1 as SGHRS and CDR2 as YFSETQ. The CDR3 consists of 14 residues. CDR3 residues: CASRGVGGTDTQYF. The CDR3 nucleotides are TGCGCCAGCAGGGGGGTAGGTGGGACAGATACGCAGTATTTT.

In its sample, this clonotype was seen many times. The genes are TRBV19 and TRBJ2-1, with TRBD2 identical over 10 bases. This CDR3 is built from 17 residues. V shed 3 bases, J shed 5 bases, and the junction held 10 bases outside the gene matches. The germline V gene encodes CDR1 LNHDA and CDR2 SQIVND (reference sequence). The CDR3 DNA reads as TGTGCCAGTAGTATTGTTAGCGGGAGGAGGGTTCACAATGAGCAGTTCTTC. Translation: CASSIVSGRRVHNEQFF.

This clonotype was picked up many times. This chain connects TRBV2 to TRBJ1-2; D is unresolved. The CDR3 consists of 14 residues. Trimming removed 7 bases from V and 5 bases from J, with 17 bases in between. Germline V gene sequence: CDR1 SNHLY, CDR2 FYNNEI. The CDR3 nucleotides are TGTGCCAGCAAGGACCCTCTGAGGGTTTATGGCTACACCTTC. This codes for CASKDPLRVYGYTF.